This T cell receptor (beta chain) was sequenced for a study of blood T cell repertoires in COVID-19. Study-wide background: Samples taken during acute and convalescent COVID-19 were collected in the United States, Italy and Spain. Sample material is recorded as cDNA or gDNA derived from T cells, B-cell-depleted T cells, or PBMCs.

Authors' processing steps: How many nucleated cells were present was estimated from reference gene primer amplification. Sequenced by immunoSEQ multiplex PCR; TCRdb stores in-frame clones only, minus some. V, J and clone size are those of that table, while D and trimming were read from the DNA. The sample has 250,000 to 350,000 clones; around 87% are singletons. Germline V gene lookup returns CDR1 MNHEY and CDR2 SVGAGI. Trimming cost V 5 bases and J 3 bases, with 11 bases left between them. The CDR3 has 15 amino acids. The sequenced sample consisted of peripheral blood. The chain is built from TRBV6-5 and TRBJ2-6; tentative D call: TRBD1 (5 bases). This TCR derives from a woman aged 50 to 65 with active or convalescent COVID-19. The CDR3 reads CASSIRVNGANVLTF. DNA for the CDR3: TGTGCCAGCAGTATCAGGGTTAATGGGGCCAACGTCCTGACTTTC.